The 27 T cell receptor beta chains in this list originate from one sample, sequenced in a study of T cell changes during pregnancy in multiple sclerosis (dated by TCRdb to between 2018 and 2020). The library came from the immunoSEQ multiplex PCR assay. Drawn from immuneACCESS, this table holds only the in-frame rearrangements with V and J called that TCRdb kept. Clones are partly lost; checked studies trace under half to an unresolved V gene and leave the rest unexplained. The sample table holds around 57,000 clones, of which 80% to 90% were seen once. Clones ranked in the top ten supply about 2.5% of the sample. Material: peripheral blood, obtained in the first trimester of pregnancy. These receptors originate from a female donor with multiple sclerosis, enrolled in a pregnancy study.

The V call is TRBV12-5, the J call TRBJ1-1; weak D call: TRBD1 (6 bases). V was pared by 5 bases and J by 9 bases, with 13 bases between. From germline, CDR1 is LGHNT and CDR2 FRNRAP. The length of the CDR3 is 12 residues. The CDR3 nucleotides are TGTGCTAGTGGTGGAACAGGGACCCAAGCTTTCTTT. Amino acids: CASGGTGTQAFF.

V is TRBV5-1 and J is TRBJ2-5; 12 bases fit TRBD1. V trimming: 4 bases; J trimming: 4 bases; junction bases outside the gene matches: 2. Germline CDR1 SGHRS, CDR2 YFSETQ. The CDR3 contains 14 residues. CDR3 coding DNA: TGCGCCAGCAGCATGGGACAGGGGGCAGAGACCCAGTACTTC. Amino acid sequence: CASSMGQGAETQYF.

This clone showed up just once. The chain is built from TRBV11-2 and TRBJ1-1; tentative D call: TRBD1 (5 bases). V gave up 1 base and J gave up 1 base, with 10 bases separating them. Germline loops: CDR1 SGHAT, CDR2 FQNNGV. The CDR3 runs 15 residues. CDR3 sequence reads: CASSLVGRANTEAFF. CDR3 bases: TGTGCCAGCAGCTTAGTGGGCAGGGCGAACACTGAAGCTTTCTTT. Looking up the rest from reference TRBV11-2 and TRBJ1-1 gives the full variable domain: EAGVAQSPRYKIIEKRQSVAFWCNPISGHATLYWYQQILGQGPKLLIQFQNNGVVDDSQLPKDRFSAERLKGVDSTLKIQPAKLEDSAVYLCASSLVGRANTEAFFGQGTRLTVV.

The chain combines TRBV4-1 with TRBJ2-5; tentative D call: TRBD2 (6 bases). V shed 4 bases and J shed 4 bases, with 10 bases lying between them. This CDR3 comprises 13 residues. Per the germline V gene, CDR1 is MGHRA and CDR2 is YSYEKL. CDR3 DNA sequence: TGCGCCAGCAGCCGCGGAGGGGTAGAGACCCAGTACTTC. Translating it yields CASSRGGVETQYF.

The rearrangement links TRBV4-2 to TRBJ2-7; 9 nucleotides match TRBD1. This CDR3 spans 14 amino acids. The germline V gene has CDR1 LGHNA and CDR2 YNFKEQ. The J segment lost 6 bases and the V segment lost 4 bases, leaving 7 bases of the junction unmatched. CDR3 DNA sequence: TGTGCCAGCAGCCTACAGGGGGCGTCGGCCGAGCAGTACTTC. Protein product: CASSLQGASAEQYF.

The chain joins TRBV6-5 to TRBJ1-1; D not resolved. There are 15 residues in the CDR3. CDR1 MNHEY and CDR2 SVGAGI come from the germline V gene. Trimming shortened V by 2 bases and J by 3 bases, and 13 bases separated the two germline ends. The CDR3 loop reads CASSYTGLHYTEAFF. The CDR3 nucleotides read TGTGCCAGCAGTTACACCGGGTTACACTACACTGAAGCTTTCTTT.

This chain links TRBV6-4 with TRBJ1-5; D not certain. This CDR3 region has 13 residues. CDR1 is MRHNA and CDR2 is SNTAGT in the germline V gene. The V end lost 6 bases, the J end lost 4 bases, and 10 bases lay between the germline ends. The DNA for the CDR3 is TGTGCCAGCAGCGCAGAAGAAAATCAGCCCCAGCATTTT. Its translation: CASSAEENQPQHF.

The sample holds one count of this clone. J is TRBJ2-3 and V is TRBV18; 9 bases are shared with TRBD1. Unmatched junction bases numbered 4, after V lost 0 bases and J lost 3 bases. Germline V CDR1 and CDR2: KGHSH, LQKENI. The CDR3 extends over 16 amino acids. CDR3 in amino acids: CASSPPGQGATDTQYF. The CDR3 DNA follows: TGTGCCAGCTCACCACCGGGACAGGGAGCAACAGATACGCAGTATTTT. Full variable domain (rest looked up from reference TRBV18 and TRBJ2-3): NAGVMQNPRHLVRRRGQEARLRCSPMKGHSHVYWYRQLPEEGLKFMVYLQKENIIDESGMPKERFSAEFPKEGPSILRIQQVVRGDSAAYFCASSPPGQGATDTQYFGPGTRLTVL.

V and J are TRBV27 and TRBJ2-1; D unclear. Between the trimmed V and J ends, which lost 3 bases and 2 bases, there was a span of 8 bases. This CDR3 has 14 amino acids. The germline CDR1 and CDR2 sequences are MNHEY and SMNVEV (reference sequence). The CDR3 bases are TGTGCCAGCAGTTTCACAGATACCTACAATGAGCAGTTCTTC. Its protein is CASSFTDTYNEQFF.

This sequence joins TRBV30 and TRBJ1-2, with unresolved D. The V gene's germline CDR1 is GTSNPN and CDR2 SVGIG (reference sequence). The CDR3 sequence is 11 residues long. V lost 7 bases and J lost 4, with 10 bases in between. CDR3 amino acids: CASRAIYGYTF. DNA for the CDR3: TGTGCCTCGCGGGCCATCTATGGCTACACCTTC.

The chain employs TRBV11-1 and TRBJ2-5, with 7 positions matching TRBD2. The V gene end was trimmed by 2 bases and the J gene end by 5 bases; junction bases not matched to a gene: 8. Germline V gene sequence: CDR1 SGHAT, CDR2 FQDESV (reference sequence). This CDR3 has 15 residues. The CDR3 here is CASSLRSWGGETQYF. In DNA, the CDR3 is TGTGCCAGCAGCTTACGGTCTTGGGGAGGGGAGACCCAGTACTTC.

The chain links TRBV4-2 to TRBJ1-4, with TRBD1 matching 7 bases. After removal of 6 bases from V and 3 bases from J, the junction contained 7 bases not matched to a gene. The germline gives CDR1 LGHNA, CDR2 YNFKEQ. The length of the CDR3 is 15 residues. CDR3 protein: CASSPTGASNEKLFF. The DNA of the CDR3 is TGTGCCAGCAGTCCTACAGGGGCATCTAATGAAAAACTGTTTTTT.

The chain combines TRBV10-1 with TRBJ1-2; 9 positions match TRBD1. J gave up 2 bases and V 4 bases, and 5 bases lay outside the gene matches. This CDR3 has 15 amino acids. CDR1 and CDR2 from the germline V gene are WNHNN and SYGVQD (reference sequence). This CDR3 is CASSGDRDGNYGYTF. For the CDR3, the DNA is TGCGCCAGCAGTGGGGACAGGGACGGCAACTATGGCTACACCTTC.

The chain combines TRBV7-9 with TRBJ2-3; 11 bases match TRBD2. The V segment lost 6 bases and the J segment 6 bases; nucleotides outside the gene matches: 8. Germline V gene data show CDR1 as SEHNR and CDR2 as FQNEAQ (reference sequence). The length of the CDR3 is 15 residues. The CDR3 sequence is CASRALAGGRDTQYF. In nucleotides, the CDR3 is TGTGCCAGCAGAGCCCTAGCGGGGGGACGGGATACGCAGTATTTT.

This chain links TRBV6-1 with TRBJ2-3; 8 bases align to TRBD2. The CDR3 has 14 amino acids. Losses at the gene ends were 3 bases for V and 3 bases for J; bases not matched to a gene: 2. Germline V gives CDR1 MNHNS, CDR2 SASEGT. CDR3 nucleotide sequence: TGTGCCAGCAGTGAGCGGGGGGCTACAGATACGCAGTATTTT. Its translation is CASSERGATDTQYF.

This chain uses TRBV5-6 with TRBJ1-2, with 11 bases that match TRBD1. CDR3 length equals 14 residues. The germline V gene encodes CDR1 SGHDT and CDR2 YYEEEE. V lost 2 bases to trimming and J lost 8 bases; unmatched junction nucleotides: 5. CDR3 protein: CASSFRTGGDGYTF. The DNA of the CDR3 is TGTGCCAGCAGCTTTAGGACAGGGGGCGACGGCTACACCTTC.

The J gene is TRBJ1-1, the V gene TRBV18; D uncertain. The CDR3 is 15 amino acids. The V and J ends lost 2 bases and 5 bases respectively, with 15 bases between them. CDR1 and CDR2 (germline): KGHSH, LQKENI. The CDR3 reads CASSPGEGLMTEAFF. The CDR3, as DNA: TGTGCCAGCTCACCAGGTGAGGGCCTCATGACTGAAGCTTTCTTT. The full variable domain, with the rest looked up from reference TRBV18 and TRBJ1-1, is NAGVMQNPRHLVRRRGQEARLRCSPMKGHSHVYWYRQLPEEGLKFMVYLQKENIIDESGMPKERFSAEFPKEGPSILRIQQVVRGDSAAYFCASSPGEGLMTEAFFGQGTRLTVV.

The chain employs TRBV7-2 and TRBJ1-5; D unresolved. V lost 5 bases and J lost 7, with 12 bases in between. CDR1 SGHTA and CDR2 FQGNSA come from the germline V gene. This CDR3 spans 13 amino acids. The CDR3 coding sequence is TGTGCCAGCAGCATCTGGCCCGGGCAGCCCCAGCATTTT. Residues: CASSIWPGQPQHF.

The gene calls are TRBV27 and TRBJ1-1, with D perhaps matching TRBD1 (6 bases). CDR3 length: 13 residues. Germline lookup yields CDR1 MNHEY and CDR2 SMNVEV (reference sequence). Trimming pared 6 bases from V and 4 bases from J, leaving 12 bases between. In DNA, the CDR3 is TGTGCCAGCAGGGCGACAGGTGTCACTGAAGCTTTCTTT. It yields the protein CASRATGVTEAFF.

This sequence joins TRBV4-1 and TRBJ2-2, with D perhaps matching TRBD2 (5 bases). Looked up from germline, CDR1 is MGHRA and CDR2 is YSYEKL. This CDR3 is 15 amino acids long. V dropped 1 base and J dropped 4 bases, with 10 bases sitting between them. The CDR3 loop is CASSQGGHLTGELFF. The CDR3 nucleotides read TGCGCCAGCAGCCAAGGAGGGCATCTCACCGGGGAGCTGTTTTTT.

The V gene is TRBV4-3, the J gene TRBJ1-6; possible D gene TRBD1, 6 bases. Germline lookup yields CDR1 LGHNA and CDR2 YSLEER. Trimming pared 2 bases from V and 5 bases from J, leaving 16 bases between. CDR3 length equals 17 residues. The DNA for the CDR3 is TGCGCCAGCAGCCAACACTTCGACAGGAGTCATAATTCACCCCTCCACTTT. Its protein is CASSQHFDRSHNSPLHF.

This clone was seen once. V usage is TRBV5-5 and J usage is TRBJ1-4; D remains unclear. Deletions cut 4 bases from V and 4 bases from J, with 17 bases between. This CDR3 contains 16 residues. CDR1 is SGHKS, CDR2 YYEKEE, per germline (reference sequence). CDR3 residues: CASSVPAASDNEKLFF. The CDR3 DNA is TGTGCCAGCAGCGTTCCAGCGGCGTCCGATAATGAAAAACTGTTTTTT.

This chain uses TRBV7-9 with TRBJ1-4; D not certain. Between the trimmed V and J ends, which lost 4 bases and 8 bases, there was a span of 11 bases. Germline CDR1 SEHNR, CDR2 FQNEAQ (reference sequence). The CDR3 has 13 residues. In nucleotides, the CDR3 is TGTGCCAGCAGCTCCGCAATCGGGGAAAAACTGTTTTTT. It encodes CASSSAIGEKLFF.

The rearrangement joins TRBV6-5 to TRBJ2-3; TRBD2 matches 12 bases. The CDR3 is 15 amino acids. Germline CDR1 MNHEY, CDR2 SVGAGI. The V and J ends lost 6 bases and 2 bases, in that order; junction bases with no gene match: 3. The CDR3 coding sequence is TGTGCCAGCAGGGGGACTAGCGGGTCCACAGATACGCAGTATTTT. Translation: CASRGTSGSTDTQYF.

The chain combines TRBV5-4 with TRBJ2-3; 10 bases line up with TRBD1. J lost 3 bases, V lost 4 bases, and 5 bases had no gene match. The CDR3 contains 15 residues. Germline assignment: CDR1 SGHNT and CDR2 YYREEE (reference sequence). CDR3 region: CASSHRDRGTDTQYF. The DNA for the CDR3 is TGTGCCAGCAGCCACCGGGACAGGGGAACAGATACGCAGTATTTT.

This chain's CDR3 is CASSIEGQEGYTF. The CDR3 DNA sequence: TGCGCCAGCAGCATAGAGGGACAAGAGGGCTACACCTTC. The chain carries TRBV5-1 and TRBJ1-2; a weak D match, TRBD1 (6 bases). The CDR3 sequence is 13 residues long. V was pared by 4 bases and J by 8 bases, with 15 bases between. Germline values: CDR1 SGHRS, CDR2 YFSETQ.

This chain links TRBV2 with TRBJ2-5, with D possibly matching TRBD2 (5 bases). From germline, CDR1 is SNHLY and CDR2 FYNNEI. The V end was cut by 7 bases, the J end by 1 base, with 10 bases between. There are 13 residues in the CDR3. The CDR3 is CASTVEVQETQYF. The CDR3 coding sequence is TGTGCCAGCACGGTGGAGGTCCAAGAGACCCAGTACTTC.